This T cell receptor (beta chain) was sequenced in a study of blood T cell repertoires in COVID-19. Study-level information: Samples came from the United States, Italy and Spain, spanning acute and convalescent COVID-19.

Libraries were prepared by immunoSEQ multiplex PCR; TCRdb keeps only in-frame clonotypes and omits some of them. The repertoire holds 450,000 or so clones, with 80% to 90% as singletons. CDR1 is LNHDA, CDR2 SQIVND, per germline (reference sequence). The germline V and J ends were trimmed by 4 bases and 4 bases, with 14 bases remaining between them. CDR3 length: 15 amino acids. This rearrangement joins TRBV19 to TRBJ1-5, with D possibly matching TRBD1 (6 bases). Sequenced material: peripheral blood. The clonotype originates from a man younger than 30 with COVID-19, enrolled during active disease. For the CDR3, the DNA is TGTGCCAGTAGTAGCCAGGGGACACTTAATCAGCCCCAGCATTTT. It is translated as CASSSQGTLNQPQHF. Complete variable domain (other parts from reference TRBV19 and TRBJ1-5): DGGITQSPKYLFRKEGQNVTLSCEQNLNHDAMYWYRQDPGQGLRLIYYSQIVNDFQKGDIAEGYSVSREKKESFPLTVTSAQKNPTAFYLCASSSQGTLNQPQHFGDGTRLSIL.